Listed below are T cell receptor beta chains from one sample, sequenced in a study of response to subunit inactivated influenza vaccine. TCRdb re-called the RT-PCR reads through MiXCR, storing one row per CDR3 protein. The repertoire holds approximately 680,000 distinct CDR3 sequences, approximately 14% seen once, with 11% in the top ten. The sample consisted of PBMCs from blood, taken 11 to 12 days after vaccination. The receptor source for this set is a man aged 45-60 years who received an inactivated influenza vaccine. Each CDR3 is given with its conserved first and last residue. D genes are given only for firm matches. A row's size may be missing; if present it is once, few, many or a size class.

TRBV10-3,TRBJ2-4,.,many,TGTGCCATCAGGAGTTCGTCCGGGCTAGCCAAAAACATTCAGTACTTC,CAIRSSSGLAKNIQYF
TRBV10-3,TRBJ1-2,.,few,TGTGCCATCAGTGACTTATTCGGGTATGGCTACACCTTC,CAISDLFGYGYTF
TRBV7-8,TRBJ2-3,TRBD2,many,TGTGCCAGCAGTTCAGGACTAGCGGGGGGTGCAGATACGCAGTATTTT,CASSSGLAGGADTQYF
TRBV19,TRBJ2-1,TRBD2,.,TGTGCCAGTAGGATAGCGGGAGGGCCATACAATGAGCAGTTCTTC,CASRIAGGPYNEQFF
TRBV4-1,TRBJ2-2,.,.,TGCGCCAGCAGCCAGTATGAACTAGCGACAGGCGGGGAGCTGTTTTTT,CASSQYELATGGELFF
TRBV20-1,TRBJ2-1,TRBD2,.,TGCAGTGCACTCCCCCTAGCGGGAGAGTACAATGAGCAGTTCTTC,CSALPLAGEYNEQFF
TRBV30,TRBJ2-1,TRBD1,few,TGTGCCTGCGACAGGGGCCTCTCCTACAATGAGCAGTTCTTC,CACDRGLSYNEQFF
TRBV12-3/TRBV12-4,TRBJ1-2,.,few,TGTGCCAGCAGTTTAGGCATACAGTATGGCTACACCTTC,CASSLGIQYGYTF
TRBV28,TRBJ2-1,TRBD1,few,TGTGCCAGCAGTTTATGGGCAGGGGGAGCCTACAATGAGCAGTTCTTC,CASSLWAGGAYNEQFF
TRBV6-1,TRBJ2-7,TRBD2,few,TGTGCCAGCAGTAAGACTAGCGGCTCCTACGAGCAGTACTTC,CASSKTSGSYEQYF
TRBV6-5,TRBJ1-6,.,.,TGTGCCAGCAGTTACTCGGCCCCGGGGCAGGGAGGTTTTTCACCCCTCCACTTT,CASSYSAPGQGGFSPLHF
TRBV7-9,TRBJ2-4,.,.,TGTGCCAGCAGCACCGAAGGGGGTCAGTACTTC,CASSTEGGQYF
TRBV5-1,TRBJ2-3,.,.,TGCGCCAGCAGCGTGGAGAGAACAGATACGCAGTATTTT,CASSVERTDTQYF
TRBV4-1,TRBJ2-7,.,.,TGCGCCAGCAGCGAAAGAGGGACAAACCCCTACGAGCAGTACTTC,CASSERGTNPYEQYF
TRBV7-2,TRBJ2-1,.,few,TGTGCCAGCAGGTCACAATTATTGGTTGGTGAGCAGTTCTTC,CASRSQLLVGEQFF
TRBV10-3,TRBJ2-1,TRBD2,.,TGTGCCATCAGTGAGACCTACCCGGGGGGTTCGATCGGCAATGAGCAGTTCTTC,CAISETYPGGSIGNEQFF
TRBV18,TRBJ1-1,.,many,TGTGCCAGCTCACCACGTGGGGGGTTGAACACTGAAGCTTTCTTT,CASSPRGGLNTEAFF
TRBV7-3,TRBJ2-7,.,.,TGTGCCAGCGCCCGGGGGCGGGACTACGAGCAGTACTTC,CASARGRDYEQYF
TRBV6-1,TRBJ2-1,TRBD2,many,TGTGCCAGCAGTGCAACCTCGGGACTAGGAACCAATGAGCAGTTCTTC,CASSATSGLGTNEQFF
TRBV10-3,TRBJ2-7,TRBD1,few,TGTGCCATCAGTGATGGGACAGGGTTCGAGCAGTACTTC,CAISDGTGFEQYF
TRBV20-1,TRBJ2-1,.,few,TGCAGTGCTAGAGATCTGACTTGGGAGGCCAATGAGCAGTTCTTC,CSARDLTWEANEQFF
TRBV7-6,TRBJ2-3,.,many,TGTGCCAGCGGGGTCGGGGATACGCAGTATTTT,CASGVGDTQYF
TRBV11-2,TRBJ1-3,.,few,TGTGCCAGCAGCTTTACCGACAGGTTGGCTGGAAACACCATATATTTT,CASSFTDRLAGNTIYF
TRBV12-3/TRBV12-4,TRBJ2-1,.,many,TGTGCCAGCAGTTTAGCGCTGACCGGTTACAATGAGCAGTTCTTC,CASSLALTGYNEQFF
TRBV29-1,TRBJ1-1,.,.,TGCAGCGTTGTAGGGTCGGGCACTGAAGCTTTCTTT,CSVVGSGTEAFF
TRBV5-1,TRBJ1-4,.,.,TGCGCCAGCAGCTTGGATGCCGGGGGCCTGTTTTTT,CASSLDAGGLFF
TRBV12-3/TRBV12-4,TRBJ2-1,TRBD2,.,TGTGCCAGCAGTTTCGCGGGGGGGCCGGATGAGCAGTTCTTC,CASSFAGGPDEQFF
TRBV7-2,TRBJ1-3,TRBD1,many,TGTGCCAGCAGCCACGGACAGGGGGGAAACACCATATATTTT,CASSHGQGGNTIYF
TRBV20-1,TRBJ1-6,.,few,TGCAGTGCTAGCAACTATGATAATTCACCCCTCCACTTT,CSASNYDNSPLHF
TRBV2,TRBJ2-2,.,few,TGTGCCAGCAGCCTCACACTACTAGGGTACGCCGGGGAGCTGTTTTTT,CASSLTLLGYAGELFF
TRBV9,TRBJ2-3,.,many,TGTGCCAGCAGCGTCAGAACAGATACGCAGTATTTT,CASSVRTDTQYF
TRBV5-1,TRBJ2-3,.,.,TGCGCCAGCAGCTTGATAGGGATGGTCTACACAGATACGCAGTATTTT,CASSLIGMVYTDTQYF
TRBV4-3,TRBJ2-4,.,.,TGCGCCAGCAGCCAAGATGGGCCAAAGGACATTCAGTACTTC,CASSQDGPKDIQYF
TRBV27,TRBJ2-1,TRBD2,few,TGTGCCAGCAGTCTCCTGACTAGCGGGAGTTTTGTCAGTGGCAATGAGCAGTTCTTC,CASSLLTSGSFVSGNEQFF
TRBV10-3,TRBJ2-5,TRBD2,once,TGTGCCATCAGTGGGAGCGGGGGGAACGAAGAGACCCAGTACTTC,CAISGSGGNEETQYF
TRBV5-1,TRBJ2-7,.,few,TGCGCCAGCAGCTTGTCTGCTGGTTTAGGCGAGCAGTACTTC,CASSLSAGLGEQYF
TRBV5-1,TRBJ2-3,.,many,TGCGCCAGCAGAAGAGTGGCTCCGACAGATACGCAGTATTTT,CASRRVAPTDTQYF
TRBV24-1,TRBJ2-3,TRBD1,many,TGTGCCACCAGTGACCCCGGACAGGGAGCAGATACGCAGTATTTT,CATSDPGQGADTQYF
TRBV18,TRBJ1-1,.,.,TGTGCCAGCTCACCTGGACGTCCCGGATTGAACACTGAAGCTTTCTTT,CASSPGRPGLNTEAFF
TRBV9,TRBJ2-2,.,few,TGTGCCAGCAGCGTAGTTCCAGGGCAGTCCGGGGAGCTGTTTTTT,CASSVVPGQSGELFF
TRBV20-1,TRBJ2-3,TRBD2,.,TGCAGTGCTAGACCACTAGCGGGACGCACAGATACGCAGTATTTT,CSARPLAGRTDTQYF
TRBV20-1,TRBJ1-4,.,few,TGCAGTGCTAGAGTTCCTTATGGAGCTAATGAAAAACTGTTTTTT,CSARVPYGANEKLFF
TRBV20-1,TRBJ1-1,.,few,TGCAGTGCTCCCATTTGGGGGGAAACTGAAGCTTTCTTT,CSAPIWGETEAFF
TRBV5-1,TRBJ1-2,.,.,TGCGCCAGCAGCTTGGCTCGCTGGCGGGATGGCTACACCTTC,CASSLARWRDGYTF
TRBV20-1,TRBJ1-5,.,few,TGCAGTGCGGGATGGGACGGGGATCAGCCCCAGCATTTT,CSAGWDGDQPQHF
TRBV6-2/TRBV6-3,TRBJ1-1,.,.,TGTGCCAGCATGAGGGTGGTCGAGAACACTGAAGCTTTCTTT,CASMRVVENTEAFF
TRBV28,TRBJ2-7,.,few,TGTGCCAGCAGTTCCAGGGGAATCGGGGAGTACGAGCAGTACTTC,CASSSRGIGEYEQYF
TRBV5-1,TRBJ2-1,TRBD2,.,TGCGCCAGCAGCTTGGCCTCCACTAGCGGGGGGGCCAGCGAGCAGTTCTTC,CASSLASTSGGASEQFF
TRBV27,TRBJ1-1,.,many,TGTGCCAGCAGTTTCCAGCGGAACACTGAAGCTTTCTTT,CASSFQRNTEAFF
TRBV4-2,TRBJ2-7,TRBD1,.,TGTGCCAGCAGCCGAGGACAGGGGGTGTACTACGAGCAGTACTTC,CASSRGQGVYYEQYF
TRBV5-1,TRBJ2-2,TRBD2,few,TGCGCCAGCAGCTTGCTAGCGGGAGGGACGAACACCGGGGAGCTGTTTTTT,CASSLLAGGTNTGELFF
TRBV7-2,TRBJ2-2,.,.,TGTGCCAGCAGCTTAAACGGGGGGAACACCGGGGAGCTGTTTTTT,CASSLNGGNTGELFF